The rows below give T cell receptor beta chains drawn from one sample of a study of T cells in localized non-small cell lung cancer. The repertoire was sequenced with immunoSEQ multiplex PCR; TCRdb's copy has only in-frame clones and lacks some. The table lists fewer than 3,000 clones, around 40% of them singletons. Sequenced material: normal lung tissue next to the tumor, taken before any cancer treatment. The receptors derive from a man aged 35-69 years with stage II lung adenocarcinoma. Both conserved end residues are part of each CDR3. A D gene is named only where the DNA matches it firmly. Size tells how often a clone was seen (once, few, many) or the class of an expanded clone, and some rows leave it out.

clone size: large
J gene: TRBJ2-1
V gene: TRBV11-3
D gene: -
CDR3 DNA: TGTGCCAGCAGTTCGAGAGGAAGGGGGAATGAGCAGTTCTTC
CDR3 protein: CASSSRGRGNEQFF

clone size: few
J gene: TRBJ2-7
V gene: TRBV30
D gene: TRBD2
CDR3 DNA: TGTGCCTGGAGGGGTGGGACTAGCGGCAGTTCCTACGAGCAGTACTTC
CDR3 protein: CAWRGGTSGSSYEQYF

clone size: -
J gene: TRBJ1-2
V gene: TRBV11-3
D gene: -
CDR3 DNA: TGTGCCAGCAGCTTAAACCGTGGGCGCGAAGGCTACACCTTC
CDR3 protein: CASSLNRGREGYTF

clone size: once
J gene: TRBJ2-7
V gene: TRBV30
D gene: -
CDR3 DNA: TGTGCCTGGAGTGAACAAACCTACGAGCAGTACTTC
CDR3 protein: CAWSEQTYEQYF

clone size: few
J gene: TRBJ2-3
V gene: TRBV11-3
D gene: TRBD2
CDR3 DNA: TGTGCCAGCAACTCTAGCGGGGCAATGGAAACGCAGTATTTT
CDR3 protein: CASNSSGAMETQYF

clone size: few
J gene: TRBJ1-2
V gene: TRBV30
D gene: -
CDR3 DNA: TGTGCCTGGAGCGCAAGGGGTGGCTACACCTTC
CDR3 protein: CAWSARGGYTF

clone size: -
J gene: TRBJ2-3
V gene: TRBV1
D gene: -
CDR3 DNA: TGCGCCAGCAGCCCCCAACAGGGGGTGACAGATACGCAGTATTTT
CDR3 protein: CASSPQQGVTDTQYF

clone size: few
J gene: TRBJ2-7
V gene: TRBV18
D gene: -
CDR3 DNA: TGTGCCAGCTCACCCGGAGTCGGCGCCTACGAGCAGTACTTC
CDR3 protein: CASSPGVGAYEQYF

clone size: -
J gene: TRBJ2-3
V gene: TRBV30
D gene: -
CDR3 DNA: TGTGCCTGGAGTGTACAAGAGGGGAATACGCAGTATTTT
CDR3 protein: CAWSVQEGNTQYF

clone size: -
J gene: TRBJ2-5
V gene: TRBV14
D gene: -
CDR3 DNA: TGTGCCAGCAGCCAAGAGCTGGGAACCCAAGAGACCCAGTACTTC
CDR3 protein: CASSQELGTQETQYF

clone size: -
J gene: TRBJ2-7
V gene: TRBV19
D gene: TRBD1
CDR3 DNA: TGTGCCAGTAGTACCCCGCCCGACAGGGATAGTCACTACGAGCAGTACTTC
CDR3 protein: CASSTPPDRDSHYEQYF

clone size: once
J gene: TRBJ1-3
V gene: TRBV14
D gene: -
CDR3 DNA: TGTGCCAGCAGCCAAGATCTGTGGACAGCTGGAAACACCATATATTTT
CDR3 protein: CASSQDLWTAGNTIYF

clone size: -
J gene: TRBJ1-1
V gene: TRBV6-8
D gene: TRBD1
CDR3 DNA: TGTGCCAGCACCCCCCGGGACAGGGGAGCTGAAGCTTTCTTT
CDR3 protein: CASTPRDRGAEAFF

clone size: -
J gene: TRBJ1-3
V gene: TRBV6-8
D gene: -
CDR3 DNA: TGTGCCAGCAGTCTGCAGGTGGGGGACACCATATATTTT
CDR3 protein: CASSLQVGDTIYF

clone size: few
J gene: TRBJ2-7
V gene: TRBV12-2
D gene: -
CDR3 DNA: TGTGCAAGTCGCTTAGGACTAGCGGGGGTCTACGAGCAGTACTTC
CDR3 protein: CASRLGLAGVYEQYF

clone size: medium-sized
J gene: TRBJ2-1
V gene: TRBV6-8
D gene: TRBD2
CDR3 DNA: TGTGCCAGCAGTTACCCTCGGACTAGCGGGGGGATCCCTAATGAGCAGTTCTTC
CDR3 protein: CASSYPRTSGGIPNEQFF

clone size: -
J gene: TRBJ1-5
V gene: TRBV19
D gene: TRBD1
CDR3 DNA: TGTGCCAGTTGGACAGGGGGGGATAGCGGCAATCAGCCCCAGCATTTT
CDR3 protein: CASWTGGDSGNQPQHF

clone size: few
J gene: TRBJ1-6
V gene: TRBV2
D gene: TRBD1
CDR3 DNA: TGTGCCAGCGGGACAGACTATAATTCACCCCTCCACTTT
CDR3 protein: CASGTDYNSPLHF

clone size: -
J gene: TRBJ2-5
V gene: TRBV30
D gene: TRBD2
CDR3 DNA: TGTGCCTGGAGTCCGGGACTAGACATCAGAGAGACCCAGTACTTC
CDR3 protein: CAWSPGLDIRETQYF

clone size: -
J gene: TRBJ2-1
V gene: TRBV19
D gene: -
CDR3 DNA: TGTGCCAGTAGTATAGTTTTGGAGGACGCAAACAATGAGCAGTTCTTC
CDR3 protein: CASSIVLEDANNEQFF